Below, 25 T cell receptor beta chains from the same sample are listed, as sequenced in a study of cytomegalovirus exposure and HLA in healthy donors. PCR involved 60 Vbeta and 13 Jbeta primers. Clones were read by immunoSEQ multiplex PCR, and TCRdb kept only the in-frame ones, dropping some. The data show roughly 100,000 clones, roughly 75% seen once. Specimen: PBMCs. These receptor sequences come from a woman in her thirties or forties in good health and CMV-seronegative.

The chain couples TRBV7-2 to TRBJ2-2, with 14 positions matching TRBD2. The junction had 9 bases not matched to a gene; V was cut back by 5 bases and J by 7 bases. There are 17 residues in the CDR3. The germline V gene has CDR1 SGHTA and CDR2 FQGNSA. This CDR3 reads CASSPGTSGRTIGELFF. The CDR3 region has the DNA TGTGCCAGCAGCCCCGGGACTAGCGGGAGAACCATCGGGGAGCTGTTTTTT.

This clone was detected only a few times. CDR3 coding DNA: TGTGCCAGCGGGCACAGGGCCACTGAAGCTTTCTTT. Encoded protein: CASGHRATEAFF. V gene TRBV27 combines with J gene TRBJ1-1; weak D call: TRBD1 (6 bases). V was pared by 8 bases and J by 4 bases, with 11 bases between. This CDR3 region has 12 residues. Germline V gene sequence: CDR1 MNHEY, CDR2 SMNVEV (reference sequence).

In nucleotides, the CDR3 is TGCGCCAGCAGCTTGGCGGCAGGGGCTAATCAGCCCCAGCATTTT. Protein sequence: CASSLAAGANQPQHF. This chain connects TRBV5-1 to TRBJ1-5, with a tentative D call TRBD1 (6 bases). The CDR3 sequence is 15 residues long. Germline lookup yields CDR1 SGHRS and CDR2 YFSETQ. V was shortened by 0 bases and J by 4 bases, with 11 bases between the two germline ends.

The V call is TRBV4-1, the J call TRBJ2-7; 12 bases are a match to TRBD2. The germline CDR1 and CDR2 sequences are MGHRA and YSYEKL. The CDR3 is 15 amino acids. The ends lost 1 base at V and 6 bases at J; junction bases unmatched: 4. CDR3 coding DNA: TGCGCCAGCAGCCAAGGACTAGCGGGAGAATCCGAGCAGTACTTC. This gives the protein CASSQGLAGESEQYF.

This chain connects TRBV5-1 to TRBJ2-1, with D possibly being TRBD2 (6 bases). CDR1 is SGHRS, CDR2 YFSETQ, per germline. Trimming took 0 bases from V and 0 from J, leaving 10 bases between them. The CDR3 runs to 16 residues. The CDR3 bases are TGCGCCAGCAGCTTGGTGGGAGGCAACTCCTACAATGAGCAGTTCTTC. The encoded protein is CASSLVGGNSYNEQFF.

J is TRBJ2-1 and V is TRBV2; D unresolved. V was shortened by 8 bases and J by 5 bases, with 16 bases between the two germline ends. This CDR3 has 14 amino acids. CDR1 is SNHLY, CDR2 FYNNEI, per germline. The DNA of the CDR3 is TGTGCCAGCCAGGAAATTACATATAACAATGAGCAGTTCTTC. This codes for CASQEITYNNEQFF.

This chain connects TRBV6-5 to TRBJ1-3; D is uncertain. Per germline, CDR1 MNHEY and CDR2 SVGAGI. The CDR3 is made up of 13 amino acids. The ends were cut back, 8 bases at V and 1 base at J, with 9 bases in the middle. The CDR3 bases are TGTGCCAGCTCCCCAGAATCTGGAAACACCATATATTTT. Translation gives CASSPESGNTIYF.

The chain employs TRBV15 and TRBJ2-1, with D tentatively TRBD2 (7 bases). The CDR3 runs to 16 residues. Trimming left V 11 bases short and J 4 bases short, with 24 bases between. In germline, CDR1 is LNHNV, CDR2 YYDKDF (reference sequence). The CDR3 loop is CASQRAGEGVYNEQFF. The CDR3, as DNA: TGTGCCTCACAGCGGGCGGGAGAGGGGGTTTACAATGAGCAGTTCTTC.

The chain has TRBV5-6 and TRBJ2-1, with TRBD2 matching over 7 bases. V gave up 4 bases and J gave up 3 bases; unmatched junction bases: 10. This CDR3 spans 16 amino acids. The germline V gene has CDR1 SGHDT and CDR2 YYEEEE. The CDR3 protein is CASSPPSSGGYNEQFF. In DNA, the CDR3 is TGTGCCAGCAGCCCGCCTTCTAGCGGTGGCTACAATGAGCAGTTCTTC.

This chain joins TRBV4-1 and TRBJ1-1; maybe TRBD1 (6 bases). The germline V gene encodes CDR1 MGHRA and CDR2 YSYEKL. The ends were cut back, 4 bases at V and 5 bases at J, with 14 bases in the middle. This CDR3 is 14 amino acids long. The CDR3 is CASSRHTGQTEAFF. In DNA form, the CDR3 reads TGCGCCAGCAGCCGACATACCGGACAGACTGAAGCTTTCTTT.

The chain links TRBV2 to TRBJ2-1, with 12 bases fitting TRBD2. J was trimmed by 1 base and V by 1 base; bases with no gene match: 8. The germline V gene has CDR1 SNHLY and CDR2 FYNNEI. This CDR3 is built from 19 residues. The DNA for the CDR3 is TGTGCCAGCAGTGAAGTTGGGACTAGCGGGTTACGGTCCTACAATGAGCAGTTCTTC. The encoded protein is CASSEVGTSGLRSYNEQFF.

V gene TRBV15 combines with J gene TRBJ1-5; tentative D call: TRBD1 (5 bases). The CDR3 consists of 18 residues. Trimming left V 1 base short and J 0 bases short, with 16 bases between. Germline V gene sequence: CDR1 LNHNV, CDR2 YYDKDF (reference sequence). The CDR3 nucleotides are TGTGCCACCAGCAGAGCCAACAGACAGCTCTATAGCAATCAGCCCCAGCATTTT. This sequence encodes CATSRANRQLYSNQPQHF.

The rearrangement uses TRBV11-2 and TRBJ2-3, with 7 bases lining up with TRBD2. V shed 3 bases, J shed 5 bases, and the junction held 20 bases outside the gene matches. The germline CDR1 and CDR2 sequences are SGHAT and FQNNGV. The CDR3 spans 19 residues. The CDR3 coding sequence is TGTGCCAGCAGCTTTGGTGGTACGGGGCGGGAGCTCCGAGGAGATACGCAGTATTTT. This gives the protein CASSFGGTGRELRGDTQYF.

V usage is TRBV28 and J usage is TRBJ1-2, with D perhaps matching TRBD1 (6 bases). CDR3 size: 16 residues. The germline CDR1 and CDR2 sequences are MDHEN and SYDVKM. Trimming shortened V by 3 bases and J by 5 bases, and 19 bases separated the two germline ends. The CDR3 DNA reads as TGTGCCAGCAGTTTGGGAGGGGGGCAGAAGACTTATGGCTACACCTTC. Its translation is CASSLGGGQKTYGYTF.

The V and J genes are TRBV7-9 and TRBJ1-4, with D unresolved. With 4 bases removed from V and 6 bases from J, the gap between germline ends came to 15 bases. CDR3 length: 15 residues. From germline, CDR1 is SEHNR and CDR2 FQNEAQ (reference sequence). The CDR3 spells CASSSRTSWDEKLFF. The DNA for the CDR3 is TGTGCCAGCAGCTCCAGGACTTCATGGGATGAAAAACTGTTTTTT.

CDR3 sequence: CASSFIGDNQPQHF. CDR3 nucleotides: TGTGCCAGCAGCTTTATAGGAGACAATCAGCCCCAGCATTTT. The rearrangement uses TRBV11-2 and TRBJ1-5; D is undetermined. In germline, CDR1 is SGHAT, CDR2 FQNNGV. Trimming stripped 3 bases from V and 3 bases from J, with 9 bases between. The CDR3 length is 14 residues.

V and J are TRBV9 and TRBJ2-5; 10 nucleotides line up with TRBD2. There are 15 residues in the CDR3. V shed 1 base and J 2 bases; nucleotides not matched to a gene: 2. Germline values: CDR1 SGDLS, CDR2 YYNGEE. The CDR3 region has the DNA TGTGCCAGCAGCGTAACTAGCGGGATACAAGAGACCCAGTACTTC. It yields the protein CASSVTSGIQETQYF.

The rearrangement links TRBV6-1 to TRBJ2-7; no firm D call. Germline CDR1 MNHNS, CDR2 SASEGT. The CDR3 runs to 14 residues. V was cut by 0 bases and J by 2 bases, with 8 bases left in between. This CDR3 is CASSEAFRAYEQYF. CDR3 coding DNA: TGTGCCAGCAGTGAAGCGTTTAGAGCCTACGAGCAGTACTTC.

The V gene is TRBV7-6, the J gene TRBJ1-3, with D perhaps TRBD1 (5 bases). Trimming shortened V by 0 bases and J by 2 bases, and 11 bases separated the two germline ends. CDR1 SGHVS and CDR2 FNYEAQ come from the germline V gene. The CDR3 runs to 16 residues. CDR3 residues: CASSLAQTATGNTIYF. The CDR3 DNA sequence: TGTGCCAGCAGCTTAGCCCAGACAGCTACTGGAAACACCATATATTTT. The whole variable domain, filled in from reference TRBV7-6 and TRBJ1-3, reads GAGVSQSPRYKVTKRGQDVALRCDPISGHVSLYWYRQALGQGPEFLTYFNYEAQQDKSGLPNDRFSAERPEGSISTLTIQRTEQRDSAMYRCASSLAQTATGNTIYFGEGSWLTVV.

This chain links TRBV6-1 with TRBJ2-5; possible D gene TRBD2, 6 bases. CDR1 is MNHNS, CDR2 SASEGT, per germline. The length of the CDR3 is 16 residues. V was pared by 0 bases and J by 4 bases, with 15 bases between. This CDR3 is CASSEARGGDRETQYF. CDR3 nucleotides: TGTGCCAGCAGTGAAGCGAGGGGCGGGGATCGAGAGACCCAGTACTTC.

CDR3 DNA: TGTGCCAGCAGTTCGTCTAGCGGGAGCGTCGGCTACGAGCAGTACTTC. This gives the protein CASSSSSGSVGYEQYF. The chain uses TRBV6-5 and TRBJ2-7, with 10 nucleotides matching TRBD2. This CDR3 contains 16 residues. Trimming at V came to 4 bases and at J to 3 bases, leaving 9 bases not matched to a gene. In germline, CDR1 is MNHEY, CDR2 SVGAGI.

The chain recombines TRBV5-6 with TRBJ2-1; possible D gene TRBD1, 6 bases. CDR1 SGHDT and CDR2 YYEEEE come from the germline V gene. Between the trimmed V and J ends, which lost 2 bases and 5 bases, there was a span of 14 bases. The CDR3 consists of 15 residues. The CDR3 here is CASSLNRAANNEQFF. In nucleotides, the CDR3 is TGTGCCAGCAGCTTAAACAGGGCAGCTAACAATGAGCAGTTCTTC.

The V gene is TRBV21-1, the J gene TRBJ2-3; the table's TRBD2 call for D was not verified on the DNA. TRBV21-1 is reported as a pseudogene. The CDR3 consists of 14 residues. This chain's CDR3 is CASSKEIAGDTQYF. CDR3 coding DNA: TGTGCCAGCAGCAAAGAGATAGCGGGAGATACGCAGTATTTT.

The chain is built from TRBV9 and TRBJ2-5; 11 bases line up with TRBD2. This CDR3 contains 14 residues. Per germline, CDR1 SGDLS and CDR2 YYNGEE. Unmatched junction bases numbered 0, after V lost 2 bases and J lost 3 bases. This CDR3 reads CASSVSGREETQYF. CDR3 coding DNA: TGTGCCAGCAGCGTTAGCGGGAGGGAAGAGACCCAGTACTTC.

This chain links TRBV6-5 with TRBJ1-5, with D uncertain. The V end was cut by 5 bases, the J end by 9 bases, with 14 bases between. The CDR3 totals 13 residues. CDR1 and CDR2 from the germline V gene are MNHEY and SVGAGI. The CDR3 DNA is TGTGCCAGCAGTCCGACTGAGATCGGGCCCCAGCATTTT. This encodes CASSPTEIGPQHF.